These 4 T cell receptor beta chains originate from one sample sequenced in a study of T cell responses to AZD1222 COVID-19 vaccine. Libraries were prepared by immunoSEQ multiplex PCR; TCRdb keeps only in-frame clonotypes and omits some of them. The sample table sets out about 140,000 clones. Sequencing was carried out using peripheral blood. Source of these receptors: an adult in good health.

CDR3 loop: CSVSHSMNTEAFF. The CDR3 nucleotides read TGCAGCGTTTCCCACAGCATGAACACTGAAGCTTTCTTT. The chain employs TRBV29-1 and TRBJ1-1; D call uncertain. CDR3 length equals 13 residues. V lost 5 bases to trimming and J lost 0 bases, with 10 bases between them. CDR1 is SQVTM and CDR2 is ANQGSEA in the germline V gene.

The rearrangement links TRBV15 to TRBJ2-5; D assignment may be TRBD1 or TRBD2 (5 bases each). From germline, CDR1 is LNHNV and CDR2 YYDKDF (reference sequence). The CDR3 has 14 amino acids. Between the trimmed V and J ends, which lost 1 base and 1 base, there was a span of 7 bases. The CDR3 sequence is CATSRGGSQETQYF. Here the CDR3 DNA reads TGTGCCACCAGCAGAGGGGGGTCCCAAGAGACCCAGTACTTC. Full variable domain (outside the CDR3, taken from reference TRBV15 and TRBJ2-5): DAMVIQNPRYQVTQFGKPVTLSCSQTLNHNVMYWYQQKSSQAPKLLFHYYDKDFNNEADTPDNFQSRRPNTSFCFLDIRSPGLGDTAMYLCATSRGGSQETQYFGPGTRLLVL.

The chain combines TRBV29-1 with TRBJ2-7, with D possibly being TRBD2 (6 bases). Trimming stripped 4 bases from V and 7 bases from J, with 11 bases between. Germline CDR1 reads SQVTM; CDR2 reads ANQGSEA. The CDR3 covers 11 residues. The CDR3 spells CSVVYRGEQYF. The CDR3 nucleotides are TGCAGCGTTGTGTATCGGGGGGAGCAGTACTTC.

The genes are TRBV27 and TRBJ2-5, with 7 bases identical to TRBD1. CDR1 and CDR2 from the germline V gene are MNHEY and SMNVEV (reference sequence). Germline trimming cut 0 bases from V and 9 bases from J; bases unmatched to any gene: 4. This CDR3 spans 13 amino acids. This CDR3 is CASSLSDRAAQYF. The CDR3 nucleotides read TGTGCCAGCAGTTTATCCGACAGGGCCGCCCAGTACTTC.